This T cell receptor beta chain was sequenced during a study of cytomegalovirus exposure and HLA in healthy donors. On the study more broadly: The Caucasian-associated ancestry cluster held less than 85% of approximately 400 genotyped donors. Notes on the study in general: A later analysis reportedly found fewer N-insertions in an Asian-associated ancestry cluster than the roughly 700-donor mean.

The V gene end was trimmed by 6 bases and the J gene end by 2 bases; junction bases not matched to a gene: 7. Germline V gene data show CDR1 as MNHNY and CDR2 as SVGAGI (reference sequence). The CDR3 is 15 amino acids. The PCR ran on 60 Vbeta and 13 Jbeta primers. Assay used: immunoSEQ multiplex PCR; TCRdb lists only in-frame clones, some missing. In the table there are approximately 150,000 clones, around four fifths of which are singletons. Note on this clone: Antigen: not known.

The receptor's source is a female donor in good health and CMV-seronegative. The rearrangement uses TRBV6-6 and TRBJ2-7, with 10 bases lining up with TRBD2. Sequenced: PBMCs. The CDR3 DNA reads TGTGCCAGCAGCCGCCCAGCGGGAGGGGCCTACGAGCAGTACTTC. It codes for CASSRPAGGAYEQYF.